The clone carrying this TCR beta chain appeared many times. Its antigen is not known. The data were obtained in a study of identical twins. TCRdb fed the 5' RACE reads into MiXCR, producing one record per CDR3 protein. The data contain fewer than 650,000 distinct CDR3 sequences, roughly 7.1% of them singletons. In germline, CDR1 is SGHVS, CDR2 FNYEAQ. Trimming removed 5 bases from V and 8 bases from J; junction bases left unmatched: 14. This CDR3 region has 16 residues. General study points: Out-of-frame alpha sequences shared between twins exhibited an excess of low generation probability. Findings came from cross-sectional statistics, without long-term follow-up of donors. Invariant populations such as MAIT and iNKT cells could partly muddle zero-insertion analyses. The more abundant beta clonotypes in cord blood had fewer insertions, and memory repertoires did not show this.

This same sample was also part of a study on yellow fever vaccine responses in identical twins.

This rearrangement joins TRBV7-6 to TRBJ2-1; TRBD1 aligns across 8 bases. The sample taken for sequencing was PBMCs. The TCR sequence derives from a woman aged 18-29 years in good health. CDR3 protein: CASSLSRGRVKDEQFF. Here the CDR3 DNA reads TGTGCCAGCAGCCTAAGCAGGGGGCGAGTAAAGGATGAGCAGTTCTTC.